The sequence of this T cell receptor (beta chain) was determined in a study of cytomegalovirus exposure and HLA in healthy donors. The V end was cut by 5 bases, the J end by 6 bases, with 16 bases between. Germline V gene lookup returns CDR1 LGHNT and CDR2 FRNRAP. The CDR3 is 14 amino acids. Profiling relied on immunoSEQ multiplex PCR, and the TCRdb table lists in-frame clones only, not all of them. The profile shows 250,000 to 400,000 clones, approximately 86% of them singletons. The clonotype originates from a man aged 25 to 40 in good health and CMV-seronegative. The gene calls are TRBV12-5 and TRBJ1-2, with D uncertain. The sample consisted of PBMCs. This CDR3 is CASGHLGPSNGYTF. The CDR3 bases are TGTGCTAGTGGTCACCTGGGCCCTAGCAATGGCTACACCTTC.